The rows below give T cell receptor beta chains drawn from one sample of a study of shared clonotypes between healthy human individuals. Method: immunoSEQ multiplex PCR; TCRdb's copy keeps in-frame clones and lacks some. The sample yields about 2.4 million clones, roughly 93% seen once. Sample: naive CD4+ T cells from PBMCs. Every receptor here comes from a young man in good health. Some clones in this sample may be carry-over from other donors' samples. Each CDR3 is given with its conserved first and last residue. Each record gives: J gene, D gene, V gene, clone size, CDR3 DNA, CDR3 protein. D genes are given only for firm matches. The size of a clone is reported for some rows only, either as once, few or many, or as a class for expanded clones.

TRBJ2-6 | - | TRBV2 | - | TGTGCCAGCAGTCCGGAGGCCAACGTCCTGACTTTC | CASSPEANVLTF
TRBJ2-1 | - | TRBV7-3 | - | TGTGCCAGCAGCCCGACCGGGACATACTCCTACAATGAGCAGTTCTTC | CASSPTGTYSYNEQFF
TRBJ1-2 | - | TRBV18 | few | TGTGCCAGCTCACCGGGGCAGGTTTCATATGATGGCTACACCTTC | CASSPGQVSYDGYTF
TRBJ2-7 | TRBD1 | TRBV29-1 | - | TGCAGCGTGGAGGACAGGGGCAGGGAGCAGTACTTC | CSVEDRGREQYF
TRBJ2-4 | - | TRBV27 | - | TGTGCCAGCAGTTTATTTGCCCAAAAGGGGGCCAAAAACATTCAGTACTTC | CASSLFAQKGAKNIQYF
TRBJ1-1 | - | TRBV2 | - | TGTGCCAGCAGTGCTCGCGGCAGGGGAGAAACTGAAGCTTTCTTT | CASSARGRGETEAFF
TRBJ2-2 | - | TRBV9 | - | TGTGCCAGCAGCGTAGCCCCCCACATCGACCCCGGGGAGCTGTTTTTT | CASSVAPHIDPGELFF
TRBJ1-5 | - | TRBV6-5 | - | TGTGCCAGCAGTGCCGGCCAGAGCAATCAGCCCCAGCATTTT | CASSAGQSNQPQHF
TRBJ2-7 | - | TRBV5-4 | - | TGTGCCAGCAGCTTGGGCGGGACAGATACCTACGAGCAGTACTTC | CASSLGGTDTYEQYF
TRBJ1-1 | - | TRBV27 | - | TGTGCCAGCAGGCTCTCGACGGTCAGTTCTGAAGCTTTCTTT | CASRLSTVSSEAFF
TRBJ2-1 | TRBD2 | TRBV9 | - | TGTGCCAGCAGCGAACTAGCGGAACGGGGGGATGAGCAGTTCTTC | CASSELAERGDEQFF
TRBJ2-2 | - | TRBV30 | - | TGTGCCTGGAGTGAGGCAACCGGGGAGCTGTTTTTT | CAWSEATGELFF
TRBJ2-7 | - | TRBV7-3 | - | TGTGCCAGCAGCTTAACTCGGGACTACGAGCAGTACTTC | CASSLTRDYEQYF